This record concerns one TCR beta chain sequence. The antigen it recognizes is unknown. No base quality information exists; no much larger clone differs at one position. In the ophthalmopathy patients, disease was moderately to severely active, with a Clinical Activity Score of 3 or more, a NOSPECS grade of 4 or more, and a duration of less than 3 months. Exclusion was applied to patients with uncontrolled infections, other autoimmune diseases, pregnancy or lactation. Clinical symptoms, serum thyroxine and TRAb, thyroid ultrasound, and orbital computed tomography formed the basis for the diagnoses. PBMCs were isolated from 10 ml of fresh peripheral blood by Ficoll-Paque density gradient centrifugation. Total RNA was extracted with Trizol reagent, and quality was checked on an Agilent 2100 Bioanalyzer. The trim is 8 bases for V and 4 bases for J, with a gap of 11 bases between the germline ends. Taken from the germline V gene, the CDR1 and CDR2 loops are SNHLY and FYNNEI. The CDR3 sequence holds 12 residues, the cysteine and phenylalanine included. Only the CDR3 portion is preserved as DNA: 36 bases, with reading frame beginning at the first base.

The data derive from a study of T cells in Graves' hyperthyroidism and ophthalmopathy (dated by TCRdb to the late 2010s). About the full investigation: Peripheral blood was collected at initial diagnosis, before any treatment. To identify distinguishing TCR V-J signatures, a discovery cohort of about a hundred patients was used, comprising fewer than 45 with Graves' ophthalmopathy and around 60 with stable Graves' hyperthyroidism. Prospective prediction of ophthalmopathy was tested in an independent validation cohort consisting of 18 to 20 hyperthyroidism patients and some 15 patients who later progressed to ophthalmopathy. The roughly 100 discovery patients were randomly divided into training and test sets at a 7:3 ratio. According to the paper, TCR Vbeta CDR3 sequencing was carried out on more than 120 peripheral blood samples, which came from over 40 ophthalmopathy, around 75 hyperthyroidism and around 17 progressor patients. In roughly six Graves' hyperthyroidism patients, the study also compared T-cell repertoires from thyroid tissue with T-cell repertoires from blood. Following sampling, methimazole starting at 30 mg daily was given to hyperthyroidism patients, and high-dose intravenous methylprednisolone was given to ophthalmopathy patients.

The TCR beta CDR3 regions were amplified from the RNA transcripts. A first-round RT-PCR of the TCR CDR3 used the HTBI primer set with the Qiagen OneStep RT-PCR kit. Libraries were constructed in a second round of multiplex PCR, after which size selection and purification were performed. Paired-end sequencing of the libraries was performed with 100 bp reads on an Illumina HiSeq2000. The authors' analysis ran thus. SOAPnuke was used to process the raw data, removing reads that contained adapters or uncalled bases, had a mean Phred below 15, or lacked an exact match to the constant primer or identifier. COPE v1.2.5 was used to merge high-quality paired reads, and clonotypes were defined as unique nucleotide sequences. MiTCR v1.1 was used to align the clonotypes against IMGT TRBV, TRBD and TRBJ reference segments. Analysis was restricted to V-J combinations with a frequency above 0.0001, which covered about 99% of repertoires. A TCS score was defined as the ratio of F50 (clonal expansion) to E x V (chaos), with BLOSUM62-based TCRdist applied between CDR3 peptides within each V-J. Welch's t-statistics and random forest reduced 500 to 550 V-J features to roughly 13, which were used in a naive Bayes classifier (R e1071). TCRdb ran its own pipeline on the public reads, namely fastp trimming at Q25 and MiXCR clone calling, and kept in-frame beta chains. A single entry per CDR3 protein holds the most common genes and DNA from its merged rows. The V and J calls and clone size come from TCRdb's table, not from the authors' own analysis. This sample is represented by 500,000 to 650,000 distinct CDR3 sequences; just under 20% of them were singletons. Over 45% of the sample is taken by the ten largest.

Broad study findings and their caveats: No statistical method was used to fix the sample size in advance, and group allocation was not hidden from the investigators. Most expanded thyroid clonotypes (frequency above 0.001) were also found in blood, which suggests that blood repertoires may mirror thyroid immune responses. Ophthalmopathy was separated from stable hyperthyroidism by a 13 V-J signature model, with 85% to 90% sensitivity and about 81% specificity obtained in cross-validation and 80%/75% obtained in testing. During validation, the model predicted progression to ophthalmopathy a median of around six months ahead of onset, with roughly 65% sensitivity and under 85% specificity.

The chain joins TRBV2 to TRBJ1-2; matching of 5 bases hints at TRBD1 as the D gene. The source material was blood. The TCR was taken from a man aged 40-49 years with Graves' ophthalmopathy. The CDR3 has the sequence CASSDMAYGYTF. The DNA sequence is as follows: TGTGCCAGCTCGGACATGGCCTATGGCTACACCTTC.